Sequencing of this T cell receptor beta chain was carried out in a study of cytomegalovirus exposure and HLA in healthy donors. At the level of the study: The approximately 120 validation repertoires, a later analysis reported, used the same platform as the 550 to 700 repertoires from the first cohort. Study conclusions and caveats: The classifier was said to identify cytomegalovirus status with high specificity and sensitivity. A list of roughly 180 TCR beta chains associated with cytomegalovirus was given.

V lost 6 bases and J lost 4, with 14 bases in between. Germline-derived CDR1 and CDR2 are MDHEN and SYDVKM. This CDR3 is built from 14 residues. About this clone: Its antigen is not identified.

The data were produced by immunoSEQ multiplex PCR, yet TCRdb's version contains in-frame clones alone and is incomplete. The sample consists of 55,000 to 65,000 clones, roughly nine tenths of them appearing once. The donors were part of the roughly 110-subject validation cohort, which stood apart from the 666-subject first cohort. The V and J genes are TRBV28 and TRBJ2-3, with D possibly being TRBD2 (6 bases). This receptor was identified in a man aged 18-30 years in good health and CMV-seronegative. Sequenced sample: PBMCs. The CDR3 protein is CASRVEGGADTQYF. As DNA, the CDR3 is TGTGCCAGCAGGGTGGAAGGAGGGGCAGATACGCAGTATTTT.